Listed below are T cell receptor beta chains from one sample, sequenced in a study of blood T cell repertoires in COVID-19. Data came from immunoSEQ multiplex PCR; TCRdb stores just in-frame clones and leaves some out. The table has more than 300,000 clones, 87% seen once. Material: PBMCs or T cells enriched from blood (not recorded which). These receptors all stem from a man in his forties in a cohort exposed to, infected with or recovered from COVID-19 (not recorded which). Both conserved end residues are part of each CDR3. D genes are given only for firm matches. Some rows have no size entry. The others give once, few or many, or a class for an expanded clone.

d_gene: TRBD1; abundance: .; v_gene: TRBV5-1; j_gene: TRBJ2-7; CDR3aa: CASSPQGAPSHEQYF; CDR3nt: TGCGCCAGCAGCCCACAGGGGGCCCCGTCCCACGAGCAGTACTTC
d_gene: .; abundance: .; v_gene: TRBV18; j_gene: TRBJ2-3; CDR3aa: CASSPRGGASDTQYF; CDR3nt: TGTGCCAGCTCACCACGGGGGGGGGCGTCAGATACGCAGTATTTT
d_gene: TRBD1; abundance: .; v_gene: TRBV29-1; j_gene: TRBJ2-1; CDR3aa: CSVLGSGTGYDNEQFF; CDR3nt: TGCAGCGTTTTAGGTTCAGGGACAGGTTATGACAATGAGCAGTTCTTC
d_gene: TRBD1; abundance: .; v_gene: TRBV5-1; j_gene: TRBJ2-2; CDR3aa: CASSLGTGRHTGELFF; CDR3nt: TGCGCCAGCAGCCTGGGGACAGGGAGGCACACCGGGGAGCTGTTTTTT
d_gene: TRBD1; abundance: few; v_gene: TRBV15; j_gene: TRBJ1-4; CDR3aa: CATSREAGTGGEKLFF; CDR3nt: TGTGCCACCAGCAGAGAAGCCGGGACAGGGGGCGAAAAACTGTTTTTT
d_gene: TRBD2; abundance: .; v_gene: TRBV5-4; j_gene: TRBJ2-7; CDR3aa: CASSSKSPGLAGKEQYF; CDR3nt: TGTGCCAGCAGCTCAAAGAGTCCGGGACTAGCGGGAAAGGAGCAGTACTTC
d_gene: TRBD1; abundance: once; v_gene: TRBV19; j_gene: TRBJ2-1; CDR3aa: CASSTRGNEQFF; CDR3nt: TGTGCCAGTAGTACCAGGGGGAATGAGCAGTTCTTC
d_gene: TRBD2; abundance: .; v_gene: TRBV5-4; j_gene: TRBJ2-3; CDR3aa: CASLRGLAGEGSTDTQYF; CDR3nt: TGTGCCAGCCTGAGAGGACTAGCGGGAGAAGGTAGCACAGATACGCAGTATTTT
d_gene: TRBD1; abundance: .; v_gene: TRBV7-9; j_gene: TRBJ1-5; CDR3aa: CASSLGTGFNQPQHF; CDR3nt: TGTGCCAGCAGCTTAGGGACAGGATTTAATCAGCCCCAGCATTTT
d_gene: .; abundance: once; v_gene: TRBV28; j_gene: TRBJ1-1; CDR3aa: CASIGPGRSEAFF; CDR3nt: TGTGCCAGCATCGGTCCAGGGCGGTCTGAAGCTTTCTTT
d_gene: TRBD2; abundance: .; v_gene: TRBV7-9; j_gene: TRBJ2-2; CDR3aa: CASSLRTSGSTGELFF; CDR3nt: TGTGCCAGCAGCTTGCGGACTAGCGGGAGCACCGGGGAGCTGTTTTTT
d_gene: TRBD1; abundance: .; v_gene: TRBV19; j_gene: TRBJ2-7; CDR3aa: CASSKDSGTDYEQYF; CDR3nt: TGTGCCAGTAGTAAGGATTCCGGGACAGATTACGAGCAGTACTTC
d_gene: .; abundance: .; v_gene: TRBV11-2; j_gene: TRBJ2-4; CDR3aa: CASSLERLAKNIQYF; CDR3nt: TGTGCCAGCAGCTTAGAGCGACTAGCCAAAAACATTCAGTACTTC
d_gene: .; abundance: .; v_gene: TRBV30; j_gene: TRBJ1-4; CDR3aa: CAWRWRNNPNEKLFF; CDR3nt: TGTGCCTGGAGGTGGAGGAACAACCCTAATGAAAAACTGTTTTTT
d_gene: .; abundance: .; v_gene: TRBV3-1/TRBV3-2; j_gene: TRBJ1-5; CDR3aa: CASSQFPGQPQHF; CDR3nt: TGTGCCAGCAGCCAATTTCCCGGTCAGCCCCAGCATTTT
d_gene: TRBD2; abundance: .; v_gene: TRBV24-1; j_gene: TRBJ2-1; CDR3aa: CATSDSPKNGSGPNNEQFF; CDR3nt: TGTGCCACCAGTGATAGCCCCAAAAATGGTAGCGGGCCAAACAATGAGCAGTTCTTC
d_gene: .; abundance: .; v_gene: TRBV3-1/TRBV3-2; j_gene: TRBJ1-5; CDR3aa: CASSQAGRQPQHF; CDR3nt: TGTGCCAGCAGCCAAGCAGGGCGGCAGCCCCAGCATTTT
d_gene: .; abundance: .; v_gene: TRBV6-4; j_gene: TRBJ2-7; CDR3aa: CASPDGVYEQYF; CDR3nt: TGTGCCAGCCCCGACGGGGTCTACGAGCAGTACTTC
d_gene: .; abundance: .; v_gene: TRBV7-9; j_gene: TRBJ2-2; CDR3aa: CASTPPGVNTGELFF; CDR3nt: TGTGCCAGCACCCCGCCGGGAGTCAATACCGGGGAGCTGTTTTTT
d_gene: TRBD2; abundance: .; v_gene: TRBV19; j_gene: TRBJ2-7; CDR3aa: CASSPFGTSGRSYEQYF; CDR3nt: TGTGCCAGTAGTCCCTTCGGGACTAGCGGGAGGTCTTACGAGCAGTACTTC
d_gene: .; abundance: .; v_gene: TRBV28; j_gene: TRBJ1-5; CDR3aa: CASSPSSGGQPQHF; CDR3nt: TGTGCCAGCAGTCCCTCCAGCGGGGGTCAGCCCCAGCATTTT
d_gene: TRBD2; abundance: .; v_gene: TRBV10-3; j_gene: TRBJ2-1; CDR3aa: CAIEGSGRVEQFF; CDR3nt: TGTGCCATCGAGGGGAGCGGGAGAGTCGAGCAGTTCTTC
d_gene: TRBD1; abundance: .; v_gene: TRBV2; j_gene: TRBJ1-6; CDR3aa: CASTPRGRAGSPLHF; CDR3nt: TGTGCCAGCACCCCCAGGGGGCGTGCTGGTTCACCCCTCCACTTT
d_gene: .; abundance: .; v_gene: TRBV7-8; j_gene: TRBJ1-1; CDR3aa: CASSYRRGVDTEAFF; CDR3nt: TGTGCCAGCAGCTACCGTAGGGGCGTCGACACTGAAGCTTTCTTT
d_gene: TRBD1; abundance: once; v_gene: TRBV27; j_gene: TRBJ1-6; CDR3aa: CASRTGQLYNSPLHF; CDR3nt: TGTGCCAGCAGGACGGGACAGCTCTATAATTCACCCCTCCACTTT
d_gene: TRBD1; abundance: .; v_gene: TRBV5-6; j_gene: TRBJ1-1; CDR3aa: CASSVRRTGSRTEAFF; CDR3nt: TGTGCCAGCAGCGTCCGCCGGACAGGGAGTCGCACTGAAGCTTTCTTT
d_gene: TRBD2; abundance: .; v_gene: TRBV4-1; j_gene: TRBJ2-7; CDR3aa: CASSQEPGLAFSYEQYF; CDR3nt: TGCGCCAGCAGCCAAGAACCCGGACTAGCGTTCTCTTACGAGCAGTACTTC
d_gene: .; abundance: .; v_gene: TRBV18; j_gene: TRBJ2-3; CDR3aa: CASSPTVGGTDTQYF; CDR3nt: TGTGCCAGCTCACCGACTGTTGGAGGCACAGATACGCAGTATTTT
d_gene: .; abundance: .; v_gene: TRBV6-2/TRBV6-3; j_gene: TRBJ1-5; CDR3aa: CASSYPYSLDNQPQHF; CDR3nt: TGTGCCAGCAGTTACCCCTACAGCCTGGACAATCAGCCCCAGCATTTT
d_gene: TRBD2; abundance: .; v_gene: TRBV5-1; j_gene: TRBJ2-7; CDR3aa: CASSVTSGRPQYF; CDR3nt: TGCGCCAGCAGCGTTACTAGCGGGAGGCCCCAGTACTTC
d_gene: .; abundance: .; v_gene: TRBV7-9; j_gene: TRBJ1-1; CDR3aa: CASSPPQANTEAFF; CDR3nt: TGTGCCAGCAGCCCTCCCCAGGCGAACACTGAAGCTTTCTTT
d_gene: TRBD2; abundance: .; v_gene: TRBV27; j_gene: TRBJ2-7; CDR3aa: CASSLSSGRSYEQYF; CDR3nt: TGTGCCAGCAGTTTATCTAGCGGGAGGAGCTACGAGCAGTACTTC
d_gene: TRBD1; abundance: .; v_gene: TRBV6-5; j_gene: TRBJ1-2; CDR3aa: CASSTGSRGTPGYTF; CDR3nt: TGTGCCAGCAGCACTGGGAGCAGGGGGACCCCTGGCTACACCTTC
d_gene: TRBD1; abundance: .; v_gene: TRBV10-1; j_gene: TRBJ1-1; CDR3aa: CASRDRENTEAFF; CDR3nt: TGCGCCAGCAGAGACAGGGAGAACACTGAAGCTTTCTTT
d_gene: .; abundance: .; v_gene: TRBV15; j_gene: TRBJ1-6; CDR3aa: CATSSQGQKNSPLHF; CDR3nt: TGTGCCACCAGCAGCCAAGGACAGAAAAATTCACCCCTCCACTTT
d_gene: TRBD2; abundance: .; v_gene: TRBV18; j_gene: TRBJ2-1; CDR3aa: CASSPSGRGYNEQFF; CDR3nt: TGTGCCAGCTCACCGAGCGGGAGGGGTTACAATGAGCAGTTCTTC
d_gene: TRBD1; abundance: .; v_gene: TRBV18; j_gene: TRBJ1-3; CDR3aa: CASSPLTGEGNTIYF; CDR3nt: TGTGCCAGCTCACCACTGACAGGGGAAGGAAACACCATATATTTT
d_gene: TRBD2; abundance: few; v_gene: TRBV11-2; j_gene: TRBJ2-1; CDR3aa: CASSLGTSSGEQFF; CDR3nt: TGTGCCAGCAGCTTAGGGACTAGCTCGGGTGAGCAGTTCTTC
d_gene: TRBD2; abundance: .; v_gene: TRBV15; j_gene: TRBJ2-2; CDR3aa: CATSKGLAGGQNTGELFF; CDR3nt: TGTGCCACCAGCAAGGGACTAGCGGGAGGCCAGAACACCGGGGAGCTGTTTTTT
d_gene: .; abundance: .; v_gene: TRBV7-8; j_gene: TRBJ1-4; CDR3aa: CASSLTQEGKLFF; CDR3nt: TGTGCCAGCAGCTTAACACAGGAGGGAAAACTGTTTTTT
d_gene: TRBD2; abundance: .; v_gene: TRBV11-2; j_gene: TRBJ2-7; CDR3aa: CASAPGTSGRQQYF; CDR3nt: TGTGCCAGCGCCCCCGGGACTAGCGGGAGACAGCAGTACTTC
d_gene: TRBD1; abundance: .; v_gene: TRBV7-9; j_gene: TRBJ1-4; CDR3aa: CASSTGQDREKLFF; CDR3nt: TGTGCCAGCAGTACTGGACAGGACAGGGAAAAACTGTTTTTT
d_gene: .; abundance: .; v_gene: TRBV5-1; j_gene: TRBJ1-3; CDR3aa: CASSLDGRGNTIYF; CDR3nt: TGCGCCAGCAGCTTGGATGGGCGAGGAAACACCATATATTTT
d_gene: .; abundance: .; v_gene: TRBV10-3; j_gene: TRBJ2-7; CDR3aa: CAISDSDTYEQYF; CDR3nt: TGTGCCATCAGTGACTCCGACACCTACGAGCAGTACTTC
d_gene: TRBD1; abundance: .; v_gene: TRBV7-9; j_gene: TRBJ1-2; CDR3aa: CASSPGQAYGYTF; CDR3nt: TGTGCCAGCAGCCCCGGACAGGCCTATGGCTACACCTTC
d_gene: .; abundance: .; v_gene: TRBV5-1; j_gene: TRBJ1-6; CDR3aa: CASSLGASGSNSPLHF; CDR3nt: TGCGCCAGCAGCTTGGGGGCATCCGGATCGAATTCACCCCTCCACTTT
d_gene: TRBD1; abundance: .; v_gene: TRBV5-1; j_gene: TRBJ2-1; CDR3aa: CASSLADRGDEQFF; CDR3nt: TGCGCCAGCAGCTTGGCCGACAGGGGTGATGAGCAGTTCTTC
d_gene: TRBD1; abundance: .; v_gene: TRBV12-5; j_gene: TRBJ1-1; CDR3aa: CASGLVQGEETEAFF; CDR3nt: TGTGCTAGTGGTTTGGTACAGGGGGAGGAAACTGAAGCTTTCTTT
d_gene: TRBD1; abundance: many; v_gene: TRBV7-9; j_gene: TRBJ2-7; CDR3aa: CASSLSTGTGLYEQYF; CDR3nt: TGTGCCAGCAGCCTCTCCACCGGGACAGGGTTGTACGAGCAGTACTTC
d_gene: .; abundance: few; v_gene: TRBV18; j_gene: TRBJ1-1; CDR3aa: CASSPGGGAGTEAFF; CDR3nt: TGTGCCAGCTCACCAGGTGGAGGGGCAGGGACTGAAGCTTTCTTT
d_gene: TRBD1; abundance: .; v_gene: TRBV5-1; j_gene: TRBJ2-1; CDR3aa: CASSFTGGDRGEQFF; CDR3nt: TGCGCCAGCAGCTTCACAGGGGGCGACCGGGGTGAGCAGTTCTTC
d_gene: TRBD1; abundance: .; v_gene: TRBV6-5; j_gene: TRBJ2-1; CDR3aa: CASSLGTVNEQFF; CDR3nt: TGTGCCAGCAGCCTAGGGACAGTCAATGAGCAGTTCTTC
d_gene: .; abundance: .; v_gene: TRBV29-1; j_gene: TRBJ2-3; CDR3aa: CSVVESTDTQYF; CDR3nt: TGCAGCGTTGTTGAGAGCACAGATACGCAGTATTTT
d_gene: TRBD2; abundance: .; v_gene: TRBV7-9; j_gene: TRBJ2-7; CDR3aa: CASSLALAGVYEQYF; CDR3nt: TGTGCCAGCAGCTTAGCACTAGCGGGAGTGTATGAGCAGTACTTC
d_gene: .; abundance: .; v_gene: TRBV3-1/TRBV3-2; j_gene: TRBJ1-3; CDR3aa: CASSPRTVLENTIYF; CDR3nt: TGTGCCAGCAGCCCGAGGACAGTTCTGGAAAACACCATATATTTT
d_gene: .; abundance: .; v_gene: TRBV5-4; j_gene: TRBJ2-7; CDR3aa: CASSLDRGAHEQYF; CDR3nt: TGTGCCAGCAGCTTGGACCGCGGCGCCCACGAGCAGTACTTC
d_gene: .; abundance: .; v_gene: TRBV13; j_gene: TRBJ1-6; CDR3aa: CASTKDSSAYNSPLHF; CDR3nt: TGTGCCAGCACCAAGGACAGCAGCGCGTATAATTCACCCCTCCACTTT
d_gene: TRBD2; abundance: .; v_gene: TRBV5-1; j_gene: TRBJ2-1; CDR3aa: CASSRSPPLAETYNEQFF; CDR3nt: TGCGCCAGCAGCCGATCCCCCCCCCTAGCGGAAACCTACAATGAGCAGTTCTTC
d_gene: .; abundance: few; v_gene: TRBV28; j_gene: TRBJ1-2; CDR3aa: CASSLWWRGGYYGYTF; CDR3nt: TGTGCCAGCAGTTTATGGTGGCGGGGGGGTTACTATGGCTACACCTTC
d_gene: TRBD1; abundance: .; v_gene: TRBV13; j_gene: TRBJ2-2; CDR3aa: CASSPDRETGELFF; CDR3nt: TGTGCCAGCAGCCCCGACAGGGAAACCGGGGAGCTGTTTTTT